The T cell receptor beta chain described here comes from a study of OX40 agonist ivuxolimab in advanced cancers. Method: immunoSEQ multiplex PCR; TCRdb's copy keeps in-frame clones and lacks some. The data contain roughly 56,000 clones, about 85% of them singletons. Autoimmune disease history or systemic immunosuppression excluded patients. V lost 8 bases and J lost 3, with 5 bases in between. CDR1 and CDR2 from the germline V gene are SGHDN and FVKESK. The CDR3 totals 10 residues. This TCR was sampled from an adult with an advanced solid tumor such as melanoma, head and neck, liver or kidney cancer. The chain is built from TRBV14 and TRBJ2-7; no clear D gene. The sequencing here drew on CD4+ or CD8+ T cells sorted from blood, taken in a trial of the OX40 agonist ivuxolimab. CDR3 coding DNA: TGTGCCAGCGGAGACTACGAGCAGTACTTC. Residues: CASGDYEQYF.